This TCR beta chain stems from a study of identical twins. This CDR3 is 14 amino acids long. V was trimmed by 3 bases and J by 5 bases, leaving 10 bases between them. MiXCR, run by TCRdb on the 5' RACE reads, gives a single entry per CDR3 protein. Here the sample spans 450,000 or so distinct CDR3 sequences, more than 20% being singletons. The same specimen was also included in a second study, on T cells expressing NK-cell markers.

V is TRBV12-3 or TRBV12-4 and J is TRBJ2-2; possible D gene TRBD2, 5 bases. This sequence was found in a woman between 18 and 30 years old in good health. Sequenced: CD4+ T cells sorted from blood. The CDR3 bases are TGTGCCAGCAGTTTTGGGGAGAAGACCGGGGAGCTGTTTTTT. Its translation is CASSFGEKTGELFF.